The 5 T cell receptor beta chains presented below share a single source sample, sequenced in a study of regulatory T cells in long-lasting Graves disease. The TCR beta library used iRepertoire HTBI primers with Arm-PCR amplification of CDR3. One entry per CDR3 protein, called by TCRdb with MiXCR from the multiplex PCR reads. The table shows about 220,000 distinct CDR3 sequences, with roughly 20% occurring only once. Time point: newly diagnosed GD, antithyroid drugs for less than 3 months. PBMC RNA served as the TCR library source. This same sample was also part of a study on T cells in Graves' hyperthyroidism and ophthalmopathy.

Sequences were derived from peripheral blood mononuclear cells (PBMCs), sampled at new diagnosis, from a patient treated with antithyroid drugs. Receptor source: a woman between 25 and 40 years old with Graves disease.

In the case of this clonotype: With only one base between it and a far larger clone, this is likely a read error. This chain joins TRBV13 and TRBJ2-2; TRBD1 agrees at 7 bases. The CDR3 runs to 15 residues. CDR1 and CDR2 from the germline V gene are PRHDT and FYEKMQ (reference sequence). Trimming at V came to 5 bases and at J to 1 base, leaving 4 bases not matched to a gene. The CDR3 protein is CASSLRTGNTGELFF. The CDR3 DNA reads as TGTGCCAGCAGCCTAAGGACAGGGAACACCGGGGAGCTGTTTTTT.

This clonotype was counted ten times or more. The V gene is TRBV6-5, the J gene TRBJ1-5, with D perhaps TRBD1 (5 bases). The CDR3 length is 15 residues. V lost 2 bases and J lost 2, with 10 bases in between. CDR1 is MNHEY, CDR2 SVGAGI, per germline. CDR3 in amino acids: CASSYGGLGNQPQHF. CDR3 bases: TGTGCCAGCAGTTACGGGGGTCTCGGCAATCAGCCCCAGCATTTT.

The V and J genes are TRBV7-9 and TRBJ1-1, with D unclear. Trimming left V 4 bases short and J 6 bases short, with 12 bases between. The germline CDR1 and CDR2 sequences are SEHNR and FQNEAQ (reference sequence). CDR3 length equals 13 residues. The CDR3 is CASSYSPRSEAFF. CDR3 DNA sequence: TGTGCCAGCAGCTACTCCCCCCGTTCTGAAGCTTTCTTT.

This clonotype turned up a few times. CDR3 in DNA: TGCAGTGCTACGGGCGATGCAACTAATGAAAAACTGTTTTTT. Protein sequence: CSATGDATNEKLFF. The rearrangement joins TRBV20-1 to TRBJ1-4, with no clear D. CDR3 length: 14 amino acids. Germline values: CDR1 DFQATT, CDR2 SNEGSKA (reference sequence). V lost 4 bases, J lost 0 bases, and 9 bases lay in between.

With respect to this clonotype: A far larger clone lies a single base away; this is likely a read error. The V gene is TRBV11-2, the J gene TRBJ2-1, with D uncertain. The CDR3 has 13 amino acids. CDR1 is SGHAT, CDR2 FQNNGV, per germline. CDR3 in DNA: TGTGCCAGCAGCTTAGGCCAGACGGAGACCAAGTACTTC. The encoded protein is CASSLGQTETKYF.